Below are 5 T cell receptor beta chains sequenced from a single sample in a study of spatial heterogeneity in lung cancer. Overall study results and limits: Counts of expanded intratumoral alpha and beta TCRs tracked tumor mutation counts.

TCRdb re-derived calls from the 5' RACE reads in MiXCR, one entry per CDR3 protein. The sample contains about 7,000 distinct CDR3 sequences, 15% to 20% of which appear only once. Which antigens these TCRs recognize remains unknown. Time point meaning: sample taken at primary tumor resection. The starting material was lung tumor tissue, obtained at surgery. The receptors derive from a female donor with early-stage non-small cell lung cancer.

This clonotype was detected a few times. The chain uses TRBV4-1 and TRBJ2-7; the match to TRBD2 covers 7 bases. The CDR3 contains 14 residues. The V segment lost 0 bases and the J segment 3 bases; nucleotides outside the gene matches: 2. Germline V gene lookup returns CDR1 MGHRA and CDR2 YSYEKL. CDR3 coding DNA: TGCGCCAGCAGCCAAGATGAGCGGGGCTACGAGCAGTACTTC. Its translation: CASSQDERGYEQYF.

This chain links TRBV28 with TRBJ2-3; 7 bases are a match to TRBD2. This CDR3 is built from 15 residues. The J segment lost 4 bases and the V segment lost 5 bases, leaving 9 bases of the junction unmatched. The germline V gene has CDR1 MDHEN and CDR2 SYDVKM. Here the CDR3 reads CASSGRTSVPDTQYF. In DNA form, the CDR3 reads TGTGCCAGCAGTGGCAGGACTAGTGTTCCAGATACGCAGTATTTT.

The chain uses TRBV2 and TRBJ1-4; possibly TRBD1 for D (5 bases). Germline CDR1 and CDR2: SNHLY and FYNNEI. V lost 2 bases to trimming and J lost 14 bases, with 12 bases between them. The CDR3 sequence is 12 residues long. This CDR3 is CASSETGGWLFF. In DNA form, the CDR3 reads TGTGCCAGCAGTGAAACAGGCGGTTGGCTGTTTTTT.

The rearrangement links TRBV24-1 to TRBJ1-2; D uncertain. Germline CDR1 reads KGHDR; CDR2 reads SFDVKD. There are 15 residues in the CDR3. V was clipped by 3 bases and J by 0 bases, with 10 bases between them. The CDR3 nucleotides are TGTGCCACCAGTGATGCAGGAAAAGCTAACTATGGCTACACCTTC. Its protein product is CATSDAGKANYGYTF.

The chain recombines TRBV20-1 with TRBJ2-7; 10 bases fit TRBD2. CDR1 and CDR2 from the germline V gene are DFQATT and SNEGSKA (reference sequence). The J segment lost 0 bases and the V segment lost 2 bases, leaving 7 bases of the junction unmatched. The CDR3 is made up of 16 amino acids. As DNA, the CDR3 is TGCAGTGCTAGAATGACTAGCGGGTGGAGCTCCTACGAGCAGTACTTC. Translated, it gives CSARMTSGWSSYEQYF.